These T cell receptor beta chains were read from a single sample in a study of blood T cells in healthy people across ages. One entry per CDR3 protein results from TCRdb running MiXCR on the 5' RACE reads. This sample has around 790,000 distinct CDR3 sequences, with around 42% found just once. The sample consisted of blood. Source of these receptors: a man between 60 and 70 years old in good health. CDR3s include the opening cysteine and the closing phenylalanine or tryptophan. Fields, in order: D gene, J gene, V gene, clone size, CDR3 protein, CDR3 DNA. The D gene is left open where the match is weak. Where a row states a size, it is once, few, many or the class of an expanded clone; other rows omit it.

D gene: -; J gene: TRBJ2-1; V gene: TRBV2; clone size: -; CDR3 protein: CASSELVGKDEQFF; CDR3 DNA: TGTGCCAGCAGTGAACTGGTTGGTAAAGATGAGCAGTTCTTC
D gene: -; J gene: TRBJ2-1; V gene: TRBV6-5; clone size: few; CDR3 protein: CASTHTSSYNEQFF; CDR3 DNA: TGTGCCAGCACCCACACTAGCTCCTACAATGAGCAGTTCTTC
D gene: -; J gene: TRBJ1-1; V gene: TRBV15; clone size: -; CDR3 protein: CATSRVMNTEAFF; CDR3 DNA: TGTGCCACCAGCAGAGTGATGAACACTGAAGCTTTCTTT
D gene: TRBD1; J gene: TRBJ2-7; V gene: TRBV2; clone size: -; CDR3 protein: CASMTGSISYEQYF; CDR3 DNA: TGTGCCAGCATGACAGGGTCCATTTCCTACGAGCAGTACTTC
D gene: -; J gene: TRBJ1-1; V gene: TRBV5-1; clone size: -; CDR3 protein: CASRPRVGTEAFF; CDR3 DNA: TGCGCCAGCAGACCCCGAGTGGGGACTGAAGCTTTCTTT
D gene: TRBD1; J gene: TRBJ2-3; V gene: TRBV5-1; clone size: -; CDR3 protein: CASRTTGTGADTQYF; CDR3 DNA: TGCGCCAGCAGGACAACTGGGACAGGGGCTGATACGCAGTATTTT
D gene: TRBD2; J gene: TRBJ2-5; V gene: TRBV28; clone size: -; CDR3 protein: CASSLLAGARQKQYF; CDR3 DNA: TGTGCCAGCAGTCTCCTAGCGGGGGCACGTCAGAAGCAGTACTTC
D gene: -; J gene: TRBJ1-5; V gene: TRBV20-1; clone size: -; CDR3 protein: CSARDYKGGDQPQHF; CDR3 DNA: TGCAGTGCTAGAGATTATAAGGGAGGGGATCAGCCCCAGCATTTT
D gene: TRBD1; J gene: TRBJ1-1; V gene: TRBV6-6; clone size: few; CDR3 protein: CASSSGGGTEAFF; CDR3 DNA: TGTGCCAGCAGTTCAGGGGGCGGGACTGAAGCTTTCTTT
D gene: TRBD2; J gene: TRBJ2-3; V gene: TRBV3-1; clone size: few; CDR3 protein: CASSQGTSGVRTDTQYF; CDR3 DNA: TGTGCCAGCAGCCAAGGGACTAGCGGGGTCCGCACAGATACGCAGTATTTT
D gene: -; J gene: TRBJ2-1; V gene: TRBV4-3; clone size: few; CDR3 protein: CASSQANPGAGYNEQFF; CDR3 DNA: TGCGCCAGCAGCCAAGCTAATCCGGGGGCGGGTTACAATGAGCAGTTCTTC
D gene: -; J gene: TRBJ2-2; V gene: TRBV7-9; clone size: once; CDR3 protein: CASSFVGHQRSNTGELFF; CDR3 DNA: TGTGCCAGCAGCTTTGTCGGACACCAAAGATCGAACACCGGGGAGCTGTTTTTT
D gene: -; J gene: TRBJ2-2; V gene: TRBV15; clone size: few; CDR3 protein: CATSGRDMEPWTGELFF; CDR3 DNA: TGTGCCACCAGCGGCCGGGACATGGAGCCGTGGACCGGGGAGCTGTTTTTT
D gene: -; J gene: TRBJ2-3; V gene: TRBV20-1; clone size: many; CDR3 protein: CSARLPDTQYF; CDR3 DNA: TGCAGTGCCCGACTACCAGATACGCAGTATTTT
D gene: TRBD2; J gene: TRBJ2-1; V gene: TRBV29-1; clone size: -; CDR3 protein: CSVDGSGVSSYNEQFF; CDR3 DNA: TGCAGCGTTGATGGTAGCGGGGTGAGCTCCTACAATGAGCAGTTCTTC
D gene: -; J gene: TRBJ2-7; V gene: TRBV4-3; clone size: -; CDR3 protein: CASSQESGTSSYEQYF; CDR3 DNA: TGCGCCAGCAGCCAAGAGTCGGGGACCAGCTCCTACGAGCAGTACTTC
D gene: -; J gene: TRBJ2-7; V gene: TRBV27; clone size: -; CDR3 protein: CATGSSSYEQYF; CDR3 DNA: TGTGCCACTGGTTCGAGCTCCTACGAGCAGTACTTC
D gene: TRBD1; J gene: TRBJ2-7; V gene: TRBV6-2/TRBV6-3; clone size: few; CDR3 protein: CASCRGLEQYF; CDR3 DNA: TGTGCCAGCTGCAGGGGGCTCGAGCAGTACTTC
D gene: -; J gene: TRBJ2-3; V gene: TRBV12-3/TRBV12-4; clone size: -; CDR3 protein: CATDHGTRSTDTQYF; CDR3 DNA: TGTGCCACCGACCATGGGACGCGAAGCACAGATACGCAGTATTTT
D gene: -; J gene: TRBJ2-7; V gene: TRBV3-1; clone size: once; CDR3 protein: CASSPRDLPEQYF; CDR3 DNA: TGTGCCAGCAGCCCGCGAGACCTCCCGGAGCAGTACTTC
D gene: -; J gene: TRBJ1-6; V gene: TRBV6-6; clone size: few; CDR3 protein: CASSQSVDSPLHF; CDR3 DNA: TGTGCCAGCAGTCAATCGGTAGATTCACCCCTCCACTTT
D gene: TRBD2; J gene: TRBJ2-1; V gene: TRBV24-1; clone size: few; CDR3 protein: CATSSIAGGPDEQFF; CDR3 DNA: TGTGCCACCAGTTCAATAGCGGGGGGGCCGGATGAGCAGTTCTTC